The clone carrying this TCR beta chain was observed a handful of times. Authors' data handling: Estimated nucleated cell counts came from reference gene primer amplification. Profiling relied on immunoSEQ multiplex PCR, and the TCRdb table lists in-frame clones only, not all of them. That table gives V, J and clone size, and the DNA gave D and trimming. Of about 120,000 clones listed, approximately 83% are singletons. This entry belongs to a study of blood T cell repertoires in COVID-19. Study summary: Samples of COVID-19 (acute and convalescent) were obtained from the United States, Italy and Spain. Nucleic acid was either cDNA or gDNA, and it came from T cells, B-cell-depleted T cells, or PBMCs.

The CDR3 runs 16 residues. CDR1 and CDR2 (germline): SGHNT, YYREEE (reference sequence). The V and J ends lost 5 bases and 0 bases respectively, with 18 bases between them. J is TRBJ2-7 and V is TRBV5-4, with D perhaps TRBD2 (7 bases). This receptor was obtained from a woman in her 70s with acute or convalescent COVID-19. The sample taken for sequencing was peripheral blood. The CDR3 region is CASSWGGPRSSYEQYF. CDR3 bases: TGTGCCAGCAGTTGGGGGGGCCCTAGGAGCTCCTACGAGCAGTACTTC.